These 2 T cell receptor beta chains share one sample of origin, sequenced in a study of cytomegalovirus exposure and HLA in healthy donors. PCR primers comprised 60 Vbeta and 13 Jbeta primers. The protocol was immunoSEQ multiplex PCR, while the TCRdb copy is restricted to in-frame clones and leaves out a portion. The sample has around 160,000 clones, 77% seen once; the top ten hold 2.6%. The sample taken for sequencing was PBMCs. Every receptor here comes from a woman between 40 and 50 years old in good health and CMV-seropositive.

The genes are TRBV11-3 and TRBJ1-3; a weak D match, TRBD1 (5 bases). The CDR3 spans 14 residues. The ends were cut back, 4 bases at V and 2 bases at J, with 9 bases in the middle. Looked up from germline, CDR1 is SGHNT and CDR2 is YENEEA. The CDR3 DNA reads as TGTGCCAGCAGCTCAGGGAATGCTGGAAACACCATATATTTT. It encodes CASSSGNAGNTIYF.

V is TRBV2 and J is TRBJ2-1; tentative D call: TRBD1 (6 bases). This CDR3 has 14 residues. Trimming left V 4 bases short and J 5 bases short, with 12 bases between. Germline CDR1 reads SNHLY; CDR2 reads FYNNEI. CDR3 DNA sequence: TGTGCCAGCAGTGTGGGGGCCATCAACAATGAGCAGTTCTTC. Translating gives CASSVGAINNEQFF.